The present TCR beta chain was sequenced within a study of PD-1 blockade in classical Hodgkin lymphoma. The germline V gene has CDR1 MNHEY and CDR2 SVGAGI. This CDR3 spans 13 amino acids. Trimming cost V 5 bases and J 4 bases, with 9 bases left between them. Produced via immunoSEQ multiplex PCR; TCRdb's table is partial and in-frame only. The data show 20,000 to 30,000 clones, with 80% to 90% seen just once and roughly 8.3% held by the top ten. A remark on this clone: Its antigen is not identified.

Study findings and constraints: The drivers behind the repertoire differences, possibly disease activity or prior therapy, remain undefined. Complete responders started with a diversity level that resembled newly diagnosed patients at baseline.

Exposure to brentuximab vedotin varied, and each patient had relapsed following autologous stem cell transplantation. This clonotype was obtained from a human donor with classical Hodgkin lymphoma. The starting material was peripheral blood mononuclear cells (PBMCs), obtained before the second cycle of nivolumab. The rearrangement uses TRBV6-5 and TRBJ1-5; unclear D gene. The CDR3 loop is CASSRVENQPQHF. The DNA of the CDR3 is TGTGCCAGCAGTAGAGTCGAGAATCAGCCCCAGCATTTT.